The entry below gives a single T cell receptor (beta chain) sequence along with its context. Its target is unknown. Related graft donors supplied nonmyeloablative bone marrow transplants, and mixed chimerism was transient. CD4+CD25+CD127- Tregs, CD4+CD25- non-Tregs, CD4 and CD8 cells were sorted. The CDR3 covers 16 residues. The V gene lost 4 bases and the J gene lost 1 base, with 15 bases spanning the gap. In germline, CDR1 is PRHDT, CDR2 FYEKMQ (reference sequence). Sequencing was performed with immunoSEQ multiplex PCR; in TCRdb, only in-frame clones are kept and a portion is missing. In the table there are 54,000 or so clones, about 89% of which are singletons. This entry comes from a study of Tregs in tolerant kidney transplant recipients. General study points: Some patients' samples used different primers over time, so nucleotide sequences weren't comparable. Findings come from small patient numbers and require larger validation.

The sequencing used CD8+ T cells from blood (PBMCs), collected 24 months after the transplant. J is TRBJ2-3 and V is TRBV13, with a weak D call TRBD2 (6 bases). The sequence came from a human patient who received a combined kidney and bone marrow transplant. The graft donor may have given rise to some T cells. CDR3 nucleotides: TGTGCCAGCAGCTCCGCCGGGCCTAGCGGCACAGATACGCAGTATTTT. It specifies CASSSAGPSGTDTQYF.